One and the same sample provided the 14 T cell receptor beta chains below, sequenced in a study of post-analysis software for immune sequencing data. Study-wide results and caveats: Higher frequency in patients than in controls was seen for about five TRBV segments, with TRBV5-6, TRBV5-1 and TRBV20-1 among them.

Tagging with unique molecular identifiers was a feature of the TCR beta cDNA libraries. One entry per CDR3 protein, called by TCRdb with MiXCR from the PCR reads. The sample yields about 400,000 distinct CDR3 sequences, roughly 30% seen once. Their antigens are not known. The source material was blood. The receptors originated from a girl aged 5 to 17 with multiple sclerosis.

There are a few counts of this clonotype. V usage is TRBV7-9 and J usage is TRBJ1-4; D unclear. The CDR3 consists of 17 residues. Deletions cut 5 bases from V and 0 bases from J, with 16 bases between. The germline CDR1 and CDR2 sequences are SEHNR and FQNEAQ (reference sequence). The CDR3 coding sequence is TGTGCCAGCAGCGTTGGGTGGGAAGGAACAACTAATGAAAAACTGTTTTTT. This codes for CASSVGWEGTTNEKLFF.

The V gene is TRBV6-1, the J gene TRBJ1-2; TRBD1 matches at 8 bases. Losses at the gene ends were 3 bases for V and 4 bases for J; bases not matched to a gene: 4. Germline V gene data show CDR1 as MNHNS and CDR2 as SASEGT. The CDR3 extends over 14 amino acids. The CDR3 loop is CASSDNRGAYGYTF. CDR3 nucleotide sequence: TGTGCCAGCAGTGACAACAGGGGGGCCTATGGCTACACCTTC.

This clonotype was counted between two and nine times. The chain is built from TRBV7-2 and TRBJ2-1; 10 nucleotides line up with TRBD2. V was pared by 1 base and J by 8 bases, with 2 bases of the junction left unmatched. The CDR3 covers 14 residues. Germline CDR1 SGHTA, CDR2 FQGNSA. The CDR3 DNA reads TGTGCCAGCAGCTTAGAGCGGGGGGGCCATGAGCAGTTCTTC. This sequence encodes CASSLERGGHEQFF.

This clonotype was detected a few times. The V gene is TRBV7-3, the J gene TRBJ1-5; D is undetermined. Trimming shortened V by 3 bases and J by 4 bases, and 7 bases separated the two germline ends. Germline CDR1 is SGHTA and CDR2 is FQGTGA. This CDR3 is built from 13 residues. CDR3: CASSFQENQPQHF. The CDR3 DNA is TGTGCCAGCAGCTTTCAGGAGAATCAGCCCCAGCATTTT.

Only one count was recorded for this clonotype. V is TRBV9 and J is TRBJ2-7; 13 bases fit TRBD2. This CDR3 is built from 17 residues. Germline V lookup: CDR1 SGDLS, CDR2 YYNGEE. V was pared by 4 bases and J by 7 bases, with 14 bases of the junction left unmatched. Here the CDR3 reads CASSQRNGTSGTGEQYF. The CDR3 DNA reads TGTGCCAGCAGCCAGCGAAATGGGACTAGCGGGACGGGGGAGCAGTACTTC.

This clonotype has just a few counts. The chain uses TRBV21-1 and TRBJ1-6; TRBD1, as called in the table, went unchecked against the DNA. TRBV21-1 is classified as a pseudogene. There are 17 residues in the CDR3. The chain's CDR3 is CASREGCRQDSREPLHF. CDR3 nucleotide sequence: TGTGCCAGCCGAGAGGGTTGTAGACAGGACTCCAGGGAGCCCCTCCACTTT.

Details on this clonotype: At one end, the junction sequence differs from germline, possibly due to a read error. The rearrangement links TRBV5-1 to TRBJ2-1; no clear D gene. The CDR3 consists of 12 residues. Per germline, CDR1 SGHRS and CDR2 YFSETQ. CDR3 coding DNA: TGCGCCAGCAGCCTGAGGAACAATGAGCGGTTCTTC. Amino acids: CASSLRNNERFF. Supplemented by reference TRBV5-1 and TRBJ2-1, the full variable domain reads KAGVTQTPRYLIKTRGQQVTLSCSPISGHRSVSWYQQTPGQGLQFLFEYFSETQRNKGNFPGRFSGRQFSNSRSEMNVSTLELGDSALYLCASSLRNNERFFGPGTRLTVL.

The chain couples TRBV24-1 to TRBJ2-1; unclear D gene. V gave up 5 bases and J gave up 6 bases, with 13 bases separating them. The CDR3 spans 14 residues. Germline loops: CDR1 KGHDR, CDR2 SFDVKD. CDR3 in amino acids: CATSGGALGNEQFF. In DNA, the CDR3 is TGTGCCACCAGTGGTGGAGCGCTTGGCAATGAGCAGTTCTTC.

This clonotype was seen more than once but under ten times. This chain joins TRBV28 and TRBJ2-3; no clear D. The CDR3 consists of 15 residues. CDR1 is MDHEN, CDR2 SYDVKM, per germline. Trimming took 2 bases from V and 0 from J, leaving 9 bases between them. The CDR3 sequence is CASSLRVWSTDTQYF. The CDR3 DNA reads as TGTGCCAGCAGTTTACGGGTATGGAGCACAGATACGCAGTATTTT.

V usage is TRBV28 and J usage is TRBJ1-2; D gene ambiguous. The ends were cut back, 7 bases at V and 2 bases at J, with 8 bases in the middle. The CDR3 totals 12 residues. From germline, CDR1 is MDHEN and CDR2 SYDVKM. CDR3 sequence: CASTAANYGYTF. DNA of the CDR3: TGTGCCAGCACGGCGGCCAACTATGGCTACACCTTC.

With regard to this clonotype: A much larger clone sits a single nucleotide away, making a read error possible. The chain couples TRBV3-1 to TRBJ1-2; D not certain. This CDR3 spans 12 amino acids. Germline V CDR1 and CDR2: LGHDT, YNNKEL (reference sequence). CDR3 coding DNA: TGTGCCAGCAGTACGGGGAACTATGACTACACCTTC. This encodes CASSTGNYDYTF.

A remark on this clonotype: The germline gene is not matched at one end of the junction; a read error may be the cause. This chain uses TRBV10-3 with TRBJ2-2; 7 bases line up with TRBD1. Germline CDR1 and CDR2: ENHRY and SYGVKD. The CDR3 totals 14 residues. The CDR3 loop is CAISTGANTGERFF. The CDR3 DNA reads TGTGCCATCAGTACAGGGGCGAACACCGGGGAGCGGTTTTTT.

A few counts support this clonotype. This rearrangement joins TRBV20-1 to TRBJ1-2; D not certain. Trimming pared 6 bases from V and 4 bases from J, leaving 12 bases between. The CDR3 is made up of 12 amino acids. The V gene's germline CDR1 is DFQATT and CDR2 SNEGSKA (reference sequence). The CDR3 nucleotides are TGCAGTGCCGAATCGGGGAGCTATGGCTACACCTTC. Translation: CSAESGSYGYTF.

The rearrangement links TRBV5-1 to TRBJ2-1; D may be TRBD1 (6 bases). CDR3 length equals 15 residues. Trimming pared 3 bases from V and 0 bases from J, leaving 10 bases between. Germline-derived CDR1 and CDR2 are SGHRS and YFSETQ. CDR3 sequence reads: CASSWDISSYNEQFF. CDR3 bases: TGCGCCAGCAGCTGGGACATAAGCTCCTACAATGAGCAGTTCTTC.